This T cell receptor beta chain comes out of a study of blood T cells in healthy people across ages. A second PCR, run for roughly 7 to 12 cycles, used a sample-barcoded 5' primer plus a J-beta primer mix. Each cDNA was tagged by a template-switch adaptor containing 12 random nucleotides. A single record per CDR3 protein comes from TCRdb applying MiXCR to the 5' RACE reads. The sample yields about 650,000 distinct CDR3 sequences, 32% seen once. The CDR3 is made up of 13 amino acids. The V gene end was trimmed by 5 bases and the J gene end by 6 bases; junction bases not matched to a gene: 6. The V gene's germline CDR1 is DFQATT and CDR2 SNEGSKA (reference sequence). Each of the donors had 8 to 10 milliliters of peripheral blood drawn into EDTA-treated Vacutainer tubes. This clonotype was detected many times.

The chain employs TRBV20-1 and TRBJ1-4, with 7 bases aligning to TRBD1. This sequence was found in a woman of 80 years or more in good health. Source material: blood. The CDR3 sequence is CSAGGQADEKLFF. The CDR3 DNA sequence: TGCAGTGCTGGCGGACAGGCGGATGAAAAACTGTTTTTT.